This record covers a single T cell receptor beta chain. Original analysis: Amplification of reference gene primers provided the estimated nucleated cell counts. Profiled with immunoSEQ multiplex PCR; TCRdb holds only in-frame clones, not every one. V, J and clone size reflect that table, while D and trimming were determined from the DNA. The sample gives some 130,000 clones, over 75% of which show up once; approximately 8.7% is in the top ten. Trimming removed 4 bases from V and 0 bases from J; junction bases left unmatched: 12. This CDR3 is 18 amino acids long. This specimen comes from a study of blood T cell repertoires in COVID-19. The wider study: The United States, Italy and Spain were the sources of the acute and convalescent COVID-19 samples. From T cells, B-cell-depleted T cells, or PBMCs came the material, which was cDNA or gDNA.

The sequence was collected from a man aged 35 to 55 with active or convalescent COVID-19. The chain has TRBV23-1 and TRBJ2-3; 8 bases agree with TRBD2. TRBV23-1 is labeled an ORF, and its function is uncertain. The specimen sequenced was peripheral blood. CDR3 sequence (DNA): TGCGCCAGCAGTCCGTCTGGGACTAGAGCGCCTAGCACAGATACGCAGTATTTT. Its protein product is CASSPSGTRAPSTDTQYF.